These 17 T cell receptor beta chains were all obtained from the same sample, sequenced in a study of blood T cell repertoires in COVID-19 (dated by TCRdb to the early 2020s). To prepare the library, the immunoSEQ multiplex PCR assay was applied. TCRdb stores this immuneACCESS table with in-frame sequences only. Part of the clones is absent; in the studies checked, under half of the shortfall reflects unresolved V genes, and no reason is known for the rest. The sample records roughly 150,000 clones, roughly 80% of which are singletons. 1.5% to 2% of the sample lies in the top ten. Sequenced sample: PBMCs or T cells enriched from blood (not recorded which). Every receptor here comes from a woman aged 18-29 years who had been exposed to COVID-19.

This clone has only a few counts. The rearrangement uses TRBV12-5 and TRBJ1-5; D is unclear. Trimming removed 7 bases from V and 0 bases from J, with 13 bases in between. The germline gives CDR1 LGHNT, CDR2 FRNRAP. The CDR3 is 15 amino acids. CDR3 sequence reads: CASASIGYSNQPQHF. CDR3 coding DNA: TGTGCTAGTGCTAGTATTGGTTATAGCAATCAGCCCCAGCATTTT.

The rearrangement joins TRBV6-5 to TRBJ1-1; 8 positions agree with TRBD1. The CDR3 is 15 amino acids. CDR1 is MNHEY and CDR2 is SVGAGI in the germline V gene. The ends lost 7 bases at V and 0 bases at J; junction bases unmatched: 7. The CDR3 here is CASTSAGGMNTEAFF. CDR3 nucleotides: TGTGCCAGCACTTCAGCAGGGGGCATGAACACTGAAGCTTTCTTT.

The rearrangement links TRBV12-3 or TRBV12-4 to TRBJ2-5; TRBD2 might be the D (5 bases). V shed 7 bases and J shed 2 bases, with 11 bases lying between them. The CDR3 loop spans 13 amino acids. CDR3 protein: CASNLPGQETQYF. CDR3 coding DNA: TGTGCCAGCAACCTGCCGGGGCAAGAGACCCAGTACTTC.

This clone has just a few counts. The DNA of the CDR3 is TGTGCCAGCAGTTTAGCCAGGAGGGGCCGGTACGAGCAGTACTTC. Protein sequence: CASSLARRGRYEQYF. This chain joins TRBV28 and TRBJ2-7, with TRBD2 as a possible D gene (6 bases). The CDR3 has 15 amino acids. Germline V gives CDR1 MDHEN, CDR2 SYDVKM. Trimming left V 2 bases short and J 4 bases short, with 15 bases between. The variable domain in full, completed from reference TRBV28 and TRBJ2-7, reads DVKVTQSSRYLVKRTGEKVFLECVQDMDHENMFWYRQDPGLGLRLIYFSYDVKMKEKGDIPEGYSVSREKKERFSLILESASTNQTSMYLCASSLARRGRYEQYFGPGTRLTVT.

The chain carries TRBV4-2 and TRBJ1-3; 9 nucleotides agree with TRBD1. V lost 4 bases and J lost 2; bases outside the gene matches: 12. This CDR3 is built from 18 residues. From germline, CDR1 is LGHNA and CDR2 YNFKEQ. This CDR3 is CASSRLPTGGLTGNTIYF. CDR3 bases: TGTGCCAGCAGCCGACTCCCGACAGGGGGGTTGACTGGAAACACCATATATTTT.

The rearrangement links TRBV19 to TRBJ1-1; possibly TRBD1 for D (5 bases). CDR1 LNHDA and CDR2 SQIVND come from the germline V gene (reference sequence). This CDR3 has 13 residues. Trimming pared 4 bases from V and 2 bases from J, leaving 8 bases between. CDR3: CASSRTLNTEAFF. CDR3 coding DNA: TGTGCCAGTAGTAGGACACTTAACACTGAAGCTTTCTTT. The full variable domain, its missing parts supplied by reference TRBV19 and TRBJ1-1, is DGGITQSPKYLFRKEGQNVTLSCEQNLNHDAMYWYRQDPGQGLRLIYYSQIVNDFQKGDIAEGYSVSREKKESFPLTVTSAQKNPTAFYLCASSRTLNTEAFFGQGTRLTVV.

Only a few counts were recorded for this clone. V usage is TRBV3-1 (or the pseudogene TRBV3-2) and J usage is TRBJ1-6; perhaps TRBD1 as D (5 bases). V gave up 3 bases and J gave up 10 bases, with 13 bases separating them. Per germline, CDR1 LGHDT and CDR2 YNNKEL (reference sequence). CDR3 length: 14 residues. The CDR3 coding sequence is TGTGCCAGCAGCCACGCTGGGGGGTACTCACCCCTCCACTTT. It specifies CASSHAGGYSPLHF.

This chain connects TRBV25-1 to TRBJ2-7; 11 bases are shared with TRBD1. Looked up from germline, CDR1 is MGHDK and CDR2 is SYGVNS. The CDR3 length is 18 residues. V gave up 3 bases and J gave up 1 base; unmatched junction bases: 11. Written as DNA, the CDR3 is TGTGCCAGCAGTGACCGGGACAGGGGGGTGTCGGGATCCTACGAGCAGTACTTC. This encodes CASSDRDRGVSGSYEQYF.

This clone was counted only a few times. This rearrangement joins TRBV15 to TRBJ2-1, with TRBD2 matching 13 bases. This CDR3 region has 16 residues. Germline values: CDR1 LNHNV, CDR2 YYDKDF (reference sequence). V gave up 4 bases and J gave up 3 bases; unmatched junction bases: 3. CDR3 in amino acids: CATSIGTSGDYNEQFF. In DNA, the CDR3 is TGTGCCACCAGCATCGGGACTAGCGGGGACTACAATGAGCAGTTCTTC.

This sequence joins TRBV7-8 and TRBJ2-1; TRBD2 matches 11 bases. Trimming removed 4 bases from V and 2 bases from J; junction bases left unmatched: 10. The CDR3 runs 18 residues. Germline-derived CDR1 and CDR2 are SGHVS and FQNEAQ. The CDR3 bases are TGTGCCAGCAGCTCCCTGGGACTAGCGGCAACGGCCTACAATGAGCAGTTCTTC. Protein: CASSSLGLAATAYNEQFF.

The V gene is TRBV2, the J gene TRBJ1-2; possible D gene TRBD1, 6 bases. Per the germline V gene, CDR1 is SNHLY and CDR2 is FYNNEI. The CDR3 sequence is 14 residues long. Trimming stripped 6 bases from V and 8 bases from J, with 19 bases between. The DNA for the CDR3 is TGTGCCAGCAGGAGGACAGCCATTCCGGAGGGCTACACCTTC. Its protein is CASRRTAIPEGYTF.

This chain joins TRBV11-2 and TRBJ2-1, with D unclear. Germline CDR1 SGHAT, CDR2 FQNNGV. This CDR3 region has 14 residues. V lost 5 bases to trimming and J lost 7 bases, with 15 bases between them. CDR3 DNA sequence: TGTGCCAGCAGCCCGCAATACAGAAGGAATGAGCAGTTCTTC. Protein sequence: CASSPQYRRNEQFF. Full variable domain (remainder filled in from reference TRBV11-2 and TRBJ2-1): EAGVAQSPRYKIIEKRQSVAFWCNPISGHATLYWYQQILGQGPKLLIQFQNNGVVDDSQLPKDRFSAERLKGVDSTLKIQPAKLEDSAVYLCASSPQYRRNEQFFGPGTRLTVL.

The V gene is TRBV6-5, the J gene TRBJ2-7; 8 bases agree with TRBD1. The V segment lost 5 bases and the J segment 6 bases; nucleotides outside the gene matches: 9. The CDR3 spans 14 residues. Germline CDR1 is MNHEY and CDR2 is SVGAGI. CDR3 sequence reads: CASSPGTGPSEQYF. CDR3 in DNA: TGTGCCAGCAGTCCCGGGACAGGTCCCTCCGAGCAGTACTTC.

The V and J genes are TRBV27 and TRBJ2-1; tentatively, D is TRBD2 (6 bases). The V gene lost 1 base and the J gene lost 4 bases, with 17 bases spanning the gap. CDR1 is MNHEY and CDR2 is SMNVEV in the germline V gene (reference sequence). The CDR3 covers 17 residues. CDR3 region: CASSLLVRASAYNEQFF. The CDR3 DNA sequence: TGTGCCAGCAGTTTATTAGTGAGGGCTAGCGCTTACAATGAGCAGTTCTTC.

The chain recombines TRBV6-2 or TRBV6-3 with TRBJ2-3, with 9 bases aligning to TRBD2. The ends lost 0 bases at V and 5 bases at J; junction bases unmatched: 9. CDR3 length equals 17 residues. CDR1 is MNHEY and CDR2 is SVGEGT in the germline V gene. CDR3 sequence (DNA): TGTGCCAGCAGTTACTCGGGGGCGGGAGGGCCCCAAGATACGCAGTATTTT. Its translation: CASSYSGAGGPQDTQYF.

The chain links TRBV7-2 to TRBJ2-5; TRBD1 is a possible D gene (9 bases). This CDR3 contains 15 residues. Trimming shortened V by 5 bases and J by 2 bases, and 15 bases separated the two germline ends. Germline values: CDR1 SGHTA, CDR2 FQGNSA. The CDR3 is CASSPGGTGQETQYF. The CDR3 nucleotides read TGTGCCAGCAGCCCGGGAGGGACAGGGCAAGAGACCCAGTACTTC.

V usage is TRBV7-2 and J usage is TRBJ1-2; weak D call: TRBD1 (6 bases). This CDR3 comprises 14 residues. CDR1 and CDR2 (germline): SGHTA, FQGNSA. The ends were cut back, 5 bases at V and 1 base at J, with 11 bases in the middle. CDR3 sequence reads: CASSPRGGNYGYTF. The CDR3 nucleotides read TGTGCCAGCAGCCCCCGAGGGGGTAACTATGGCTACACCTTC.